The clone carrying this T cell receptor (beta chain) was recorded only once. The data derive from a study of blood T cell repertoires in COVID-19. Study details: Samples of COVID-19 (acute and convalescent) were obtained from the United States, Italy and Spain. PBMCs, B-cell-depleted T cells, or T cells provided the cDNA or gDNA that made up the material.

Germline V gives CDR1 MNHEY, CDR2 SMNVEV (reference sequence). This CDR3 comprises 15 residues. Trimming removed 0 bases at V and 1 base at J, with 7 bases between. Sequencing used immunoSEQ multiplex PCR; TCRdb keeps in-frame clones, though not all of them. The data contain 250,000 to 350,000 clones, less than 85% of them singletons. Material for sequencing was peripheral blood. This clonotype originated in a human donor with COVID-19, enrolled during active disease. The donor label of this sample is uncertain. The chain couples TRBV27 to TRBJ2-1; D unclear. CDR3 coding DNA: TGTGCCAGCAGTTTATCCGCGGATTCCTACAATGAGCAGTTCTTC. Translation gives CASSLSADSYNEQFF.